What follows are 28 T cell receptor beta chains derived from one specimen sequenced in a study of identical twins. TCRdb re-called the 5' RACE reads with MiXCR, one entry per CDR3 protein. The sample has roughly 690,000 distinct CDR3 sequences; roughly 6.2% are singletons. The source material was naive T cells sorted from blood. The receptors were gathered from a man in his late teens or twenties in good health.

Comment on this clonotype: In this CDR3 the conserved last residue, phenylalanine or tryptophan, is missing, so a read error is likely. For the CDR3, the DNA is TGCAGCGTCCGTTCGGGACGGAGCTACGAGCAGTACTCC. Protein: CSVRSGRSYEQYS. V and J are TRBV29-1 and TRBJ2-7; the D gene could be TRBD1 or TRBD2 (5 bases each). The CDR3 consists of 13 residues. V gave up 6 bases and J gave up 3 bases, with 15 bases separating them. Germline CDR1 and CDR2: SQVTM and ANQGSEA.

This clonotype was observed many times. The chain has TRBV20-1 and TRBJ2-5; 12 bases agree with TRBD2. The CDR3 runs 16 residues. Germline-derived CDR1 and CDR2 are DFQATT and SNEGSKA (reference sequence). After removal of 3 bases from V and 6 bases from J, the junction contained 11 bases not matched to a gene. The CDR3 loop is CSARHRLAGVIKTQYF. The CDR3 bases are TGCAGTGCTAGGCACCGACTAGCGGGAGTGATAAAGACCCAGTACTTC.

The CDR3 sequence is CAISETSDRATQYF. The CDR3 DNA reads TGTGCCATCAGTGAGACCTCGGACAGGGCGACGCAGTATTTT. This rearrangement joins TRBV10-3 to TRBJ2-3; 8 nucleotides match TRBD1. The CDR3 has 14 residues. V lost 2 bases and J lost 9; bases outside the gene matches: 7. The germline V gene has CDR1 ENHRY and CDR2 SYGVKD.

The table lists this clonotype with many counts. The genes are TRBV11-2 and TRBJ1-1; no definite D call. CDR1 SGHAT and CDR2 FQNNGV come from the germline V gene. There are 13 residues in the CDR3. The V end lost 2 bases, the J end lost 3 bases, and 7 bases lay between the germline ends. The CDR3 here is CASSLREDTEAFF. Here the CDR3 DNA reads TGTGCCAGCAGCTTAAGGGAAGACACTGAAGCTTTCTTT.

This clonotype was counted between two and nine times. This chain connects TRBV11-3 to TRBJ2-5; TRBD2 agrees at 12 bases. Trimming cost V 4 bases and J 6 bases; bases outside gene matches: 3. CDR3 length: 14 residues. Per the germline V gene, CDR1 is SGHNT and CDR2 is YENEEA. This CDR3 is CASSWTSGTKTQYF. As DNA, the CDR3 is TGTGCCAGCAGCTGGACTAGCGGGACCAAGACCCAGTACTTC.

This rearrangement joins TRBV6-1 to TRBJ2-2; 7 bases agree with TRBD2. Germline CDR1 reads MNHNS; CDR2 reads SASEGT. V shed 6 bases, J shed 5 bases, and the junction held 9 bases outside the gene matches. The CDR3 covers 15 residues. The CDR3 region is CASSQGLSKTGELFF. The CDR3 DNA reads TGTGCCAGCAGCCAGGGACTATCAAAAACCGGGGAGCTGTTTTTT.

The chain uses TRBV12-3 or TRBV12-4 and TRBJ2-5; unclear D gene. This CDR3 has 11 residues. V was trimmed by 3 bases and J by 7 bases, leaving 6 bases between them. Written as DNA, the CDR3 is TGTGCCAGCAGTTTCACCCCGACCCAGTACTTC. The encoded protein is CASSFTPTQYF.

This clonotype was found many times. The chain recombines TRBV7-4 with TRBJ2-7; TRBD1 agrees at 7 bases. V was pared by 3 bases and J by 6 bases, with 5 bases of the junction left unmatched. This CDR3 region has 13 residues. Per germline, CDR1 SGHVT and CDR2 SQSDAQ. The CDR3 DNA reads TGTGCCAGCAGCTTCCAGGGGGTTAGCGAGCAGTACGTC. This sequence encodes CASSFQGVSEQYV.

This clonotype was recorded many times. The chain carries TRBV9 and TRBJ2-1; D is uncertain. The CDR3 is 15 residues long. V shed 7 bases and J shed 4 bases, with 18 bases lying between them. Germline V gene data show CDR1 as SGDLS and CDR2 as YYNGEE. The CDR3 is CASVRGLGPYNEQFF. The CDR3 DNA sequence: TGTGCCAGCGTACGAGGCCTTGGCCCTTACAATGAGCAGTTCTTC.

This clonotype has more than one count but fewer than ten. The gene calls are TRBV7-2 and TRBJ1-1; D is uncertain. The CDR3 totals 13 residues. V was trimmed by 1 base and J by 10 bases, leaving 13 bases between them. Looked up from germline, CDR1 is SGHTA and CDR2 is FQGNSA. CDR3 DNA: TGTGCCAGCAGCTTAGAATTTGGGAGCGCAGCTTTCTTT. Residues: CASSLEFGSAAFF.

This chain joins TRBV7-2 and TRBJ2-3; the D is unclear. V dropped 5 bases and J dropped 8 bases, with 17 bases sitting between them. Germline V gene sequence: CDR1 SGHTA, CDR2 FQGNSA. CDR3 size: 14 residues. As DNA, the CDR3 is TGTGCCAGCAGCAACCCCCCTGAGGTTGGTACGCAGTATTTT. It encodes CASSNPPEVGTQYF.

This clonotype was seen ten or more times. The chain employs TRBV12-3 or TRBV12-4 and TRBJ2-3; 10 nucleotides align to TRBD2. The V segment lost 2 bases and the J segment 12 bases; nucleotides outside the gene matches: 5. The CDR3 runs to 13 residues. The CDR3 nucleotides read TGTGCCAGCAGTTTATCTCTAGCGGGAGACCAGTATTTT. Translating gives CASSLSLAGDQYF.

There are many counts of this clonotype. The chain couples TRBV2 to TRBJ2-3; 8 bases agree with TRBD1. Germline trimming cut 7 bases from V and 5 bases from J; bases unmatched to any gene: 14. CDR1 and CDR2 (germline): SNHLY, FYNNEI. The CDR3 has 16 amino acids. CDR3 amino acids: CASNQPPDRAGDTQYF. CDR3 nucleotide sequence: TGTGCCAGCAACCAACCCCCGGACAGGGCGGGAGATACGCAGTATTTT.

This clonotype appeared many times. This chain uses TRBV5-1 with TRBJ2-2; D is unclear. Trimming took off 0 bases at V and 0 bases at J, with 9 bases between the two ends. CDR1 is SGHRS and CDR2 is YFSETQ in the germline V gene. CDR3 length: 16 residues. CDR3 protein: CASSLVGQANTGELFF. DNA for the CDR3: TGCGCCAGCAGCTTGGTTGGGCAGGCGAACACCGGGGAGCTGTTTTTT. Variable domain in full (rest from reference TRBV5-1 and TRBJ2-2): KAGVTQTPRYLIKTRGQQVTLSCSPISGHRSVSWYQQTPGQGLQFLFEYFSETQRNKGNFPGRFSGRQFSNSRSEMNVSTLELGDSALYLCASSLVGQANTGELFFGEGSRLTVL.

The sample holds a few counts of this clonotype. This sequence joins TRBV7-9 and TRBJ2-1, with 11 nucleotides matching TRBD2. J lost 8 bases, V lost 1 base, and 1 base had no gene match. Germline CDR1 reads SEHNR; CDR2 reads FQNEAQ (reference sequence). The CDR3 spans 14 residues. The CDR3 loop reads CASSLGLAGYEQFF. CDR3 DNA: TGTGCCAGCAGCTTAGGACTAGCGGGATATGAGCAGTTCTTC.

This clonotype has a count of ten or more. V gene TRBV10-3 combines with J gene TRBJ2-2; no firm D call. Germline lookup yields CDR1 ENHRY and CDR2 SYGVKD. The CDR3 spans 13 residues. Trimming took off 0 bases at V and 3 bases at J, with 2 bases between the two ends. CDR3 DNA: TGTGCCATCAGTGAGTCGTACACCGGGGAGCTGTTTTTT. Translation: CAISESYTGELFF.

In this sample, this clonotype turned up many times. This chain connects TRBV24-1 to TRBJ1-2, with 12 bases lining up with TRBD1. The J segment lost 6 bases and the V segment lost 4 bases, leaving 5 bases of the junction unmatched. This CDR3 is built from 15 residues. Germline-derived CDR1 and CDR2 are KGHDR and SFDVKD. CDR3 protein: CATSEPGTGGDGYTF. CDR3 DNA: TGTGCCACCAGTGAACCAGGGACAGGGGGCGATGGCTACACCTTC.

About this clonotype: This sequence may be a read error, since a much larger clone differs from it by one base. This chain links TRBV20-1 with TRBJ1-4, with TRBD1 matching 7 bases. Looked up from germline, CDR1 is DFQATT and CDR2 is SNEGSKA (reference sequence). CDR3 size: 14 residues. The CDR3: CSAVRGPSNEELFF. Here the CDR3 DNA reads TGCAGTGCTGTAAGGGGGCCGTCTAATGAAGAACTGTTTTTT.

This clonotype occurred many times. The chain is built from TRBV20-1 and TRBJ2-3; TRBD2 agrees at 9 bases. The CDR3 runs to 14 residues. V lost 6 bases, J lost 2 bases, and 6 bases stayed unmatched. CDR1 is DFQATT, CDR2 SNEGSKA, per germline (reference sequence). As DNA, the CDR3 is TGCAGTGCCGCTGGACTAGCGAACACAGATACGCAGTATTTT. Translated, it gives CSAAGLANTDTQYF.

The rearrangement joins TRBV24-1 to TRBJ2-2; weak D call: TRBD2 (6 bases). Trimming removed 3 bases at V and 6 bases at J, with 28 bases between. CDR3 size: 20 residues. CDR1 is KGHDR and CDR2 is SFDVKD in the germline V gene. CDR3 nucleotides: TGTGCCACCAGTGATACCCCGGGACTCCACGACCGAGGAGTGGCCGGGGAGCTGTTTTTT. Its protein product is CATSDTPGLHDRGVAGELFF.

Only a few counts were recorded for this clonotype. The rearrangement uses TRBV5-5 and TRBJ2-2; 7 positions agree with TRBD1. The junction had 7 bases not matched to a gene; V was cut back by 4 bases and J by 7 bases. Germline CDR1 reads SGHKS; CDR2 reads YYEKEE (reference sequence). This CDR3 contains 14 residues. As DNA, the CDR3 is TGTGCCAGCAGCCCCACAGGGGTGCACGGGGAGCTGTTTTTT. Translated: CASSPTGVHGELFF.

This clonotype has a handful of counts. This chain joins TRBV4-1 and TRBJ2-7; 7 bases are shared with TRBD2. The length of the CDR3 is 14 residues. Germline-derived CDR1 and CDR2 are MGHRA and YSYEKL. The ends lost 1 base at V and 3 bases at J; junction bases unmatched: 3. This chain's CDR3 is CASSQGGGNYEQYV. The CDR3 region has the DNA TGCGCCAGCAGCCAAGGGGGGGGGAACTACGAGCAGTACGTC.

This clonotype was counted at least ten times. The gene calls are TRBV4-3 and TRBJ2-2; D unclear. The CDR3 runs 17 residues. Germline loops: CDR1 LGHNA, CDR2 YSLEER. V was trimmed by 0 bases and J by 5 bases, leaving 16 bases between them. CDR3: CASSQDRQVRMTGELFF. CDR3 in DNA: TGCGCCAGCAGCCAAGATAGGCAGGTCAGAATGACCGGGGAGCTGTTTTTT.

In its sample, this clonotype was seen many times. The J gene is TRBJ2-2, the V gene TRBV29-1; no reliable D call. The germline gives CDR1 SQVTM, CDR2 ANQGSEA. The CDR3 length is 12 residues. V was shortened by 4 bases and J by 6 bases, with 9 bases between the two germline ends. DNA for the CDR3: TGCAGCGTTGCTGGCGAAGCCGGGGAGCTGTTTTTT. This codes for CSVAGEAGELFF.

To note about this clonotype: Possible read error: a much larger clone is one base away. This chain joins TRBV12-3 or TRBV12-4 and TRBJ2-3, with TRBD2 as a possible D gene (6 bases). This CDR3 has 14 amino acids. CDR3 residues: CASRWTTSIDTQYF. CDR3 in DNA: TGTGCCAGCAGATGGACAACTAGCATAGATACGCAGTATTTT.

This clonotype was recorded a few times. The rearrangement links TRBV6-5 to TRBJ2-1, with TRBD1 matching 9 bases. Trimming took 5 bases from V and 12 from J; bases not matched to a gene: 11. This CDR3 comprises 14 residues. The germline CDR1 and CDR2 sequences are MNHEY and SVGAGI. CDR3 sequence: CASSNDRGWRGQFF. The CDR3 bases are TGTGCCAGCAGTAACGACAGGGGGTGGAGGGGGCAGTTCTTC.

The genes are TRBV16 and TRBJ2-7, with 11 positions matching TRBD2. Losses at the gene ends were 1 base for V and 11 bases for J; bases not matched to a gene: 7. Germline CDR1 and CDR2: KGHSY and FQNENV. The CDR3 length is 14 residues. The CDR3 spells CASSQLVAGGLKYV. The CDR3 DNA follows: TGTGCCAGCAGCCAATTGGTAGCGGGAGGGCTTAAGTACGTC.

The rearrangement links TRBV6-2 or TRBV6-3 to TRBJ2-6; the D is unclear. CDR1 is MNHEY, CDR2 SVGEGT, per germline. This CDR3 contains 16 residues. Trimming took off 8 bases at V and 0 bases at J, with 14 bases between the two ends. The CDR3: CASSTYQNSGANVLTF. As DNA, the CDR3 is TGTGCCAGCTCGACATATCAAAACTCTGGGGCCAACGTCCTGACTTTC.